What follows is one TCR beta chain and its context. Its specificity is not known. This specimen belongs to a study of cytomegalovirus exposure and HLA in healthy donors. The study's findings and limits: Among donors in an Asian-associated ancestry cluster, a later analysis reportedly found fewer N-insertions than the roughly 670-donor mean. Being indistinguishable, some V segments were excluded, TRBV6-2 and TRBV6-3 among them.

PCR used 60 Vbeta primers and 13 Jbeta primers. The repertoire was sequenced with immunoSEQ multiplex PCR; TCRdb's copy has only in-frame clones and lacks some. This sample yields 85,000 to 90,000 clones, of which around 90% are seen a single time; about 2.3% belongs to the top ten. The CDR3 runs 15 residues. V shed 7 bases and J 6 bases; nucleotides not matched to a gene: 14. CDR1 SEHNR and CDR2 FQNEAQ come from the germline V gene (reference sequence). Input material: PBMCs. The gene calls are TRBV7-9 and TRBJ2-7; TRBD1 matches at 8 bases. The clonotype comes from a young man in good health and CMV-seronegative. For the CDR3, the DNA is TGTGCCAGCACCCCGGTAGGACAGGGAGGCGGCGAGCAGTACTTC. Residues: CASTPVGQGGGEQYF.